This TCR beta chain was identified during a study of CD8 T cells in ankylosing spondylitis. TCRdb passed the 5' RACE reads through MiXCR, listing each CDR3 protein once. The sample contains about 750,000 distinct CDR3 sequences, around 20% of which appear only once. Comments on this clonotype: Its antigen remains unknown.

Study-wide findings and caveats: It appeared that ankylosing spondylitis blood was characterized by a TCR beta motif of about 8 highly homologous variants.

Germline assignment: CDR1 MNHNY and CDR2 SVGAGI (reference sequence). This CDR3 comprises 12 residues. The V end was cut by 0 bases, the J end by 7 bases, with 6 bases between. The receptor was isolated from a male donor with ankylosing spondylitis. Sequencing input: blood, either unsorted or a sorted T cell fraction (not recorded which). The chain couples TRBV6-6 to TRBJ1-1, with D unresolved. The CDR3 loop is CASSYSRLEAFF. The DNA of the CDR3 is TGTGCCAGCAGTTACTCGAGGCTTGAAGCTTTCTTT.